One and the same sample provided the 9 T cell receptor beta chains below, sequenced in a study of cytomegalovirus exposure and HLA in healthy donors. The PCR employed 60 Vbeta primers together with 13 Jbeta primers. Sequencing used immunoSEQ multiplex PCR; TCRdb keeps in-frame clones, though not all of them. Here the sample table reports about 20,000 clones. The sequenced material came from PBMCs. These receptors all stem from a man in his sixties in good health and CMV-seropositive.

This chain's CDR3 is CASSPEQGGYTF. The DNA for the CDR3 is TGTGCCAGCTCACCGGAACAGGGTGGCTACACCTTC. This sequence joins TRBV18 and TRBJ1-2; TRBD1 might be the D (6 bases). Trimming removed 3 bases from V and 7 bases from J, with 9 bases in between. CDR1 and CDR2 from the germline V gene are KGHSH and LQKENI. The CDR3 covers 12 residues.

As for this clone: One end of the junction does not line up with germline, which may come from a read error. V usage is TRBV13 and J usage is TRBJ2-1; perhaps TRBD1 as D (5 bases). Per germline, CDR1 PRHDT and CDR2 FYEKMQ (reference sequence). The CDR3 spans 16 residues. CDR3 region: CASSPRAYSSYNERFF. The CDR3 region has the DNA TGTGCCAGCAGCCCCAGGGCGTACAGCTCCTACAATGAGCGGTTCTTC.

The V gene is TRBV28, the J gene TRBJ2-7, with no clear D. CDR1 is MDHEN, CDR2 SYDVKM, per germline. V gave up 3 bases and J gave up 0 bases, with 12 bases separating them. This CDR3 has 15 amino acids. The CDR3 region has the DNA TGTGCCAGCAGTTTGCAGCGAGGAAGCTCCTACGAGCAGTACTTC. It yields the protein CASSLQRGSSYEQYF.

The gene calls are TRBV9 and TRBJ2-7; D is perhaps TRBD1 (5 bases). With 0 bases removed from V and 0 bases from J, the gap between germline ends came to 7 bases. Germline V gene data show CDR1 as SGDLS and CDR2 as YYNGEE. The CDR3 runs 14 residues. CDR3 residues: CASSVDQGSYEQYF. CDR3 DNA: TGTGCCAGCAGCGTAGATCAGGGCTCCTACGAGCAGTACTTC.

The rearrangement links TRBV9 to TRBJ1-2; D possibly corresponds to TRBD1 (5 bases). The V end was cut by 4 bases, the J end by 2 bases, with 18 bases between. Germline CDR1 reads SGDLS; CDR2 reads YYNGEE. The CDR3 totals 16 residues. Here the CDR3 DNA reads TGTGCCAGCAGCTTCCTGGTGGGGGAGGGAAACTATGGCTACACCTTC. It is translated as CASSFLVGEGNYGYTF.

CDR3 nucleotide sequence: TGTGCCAGCAGCCCAAGGGGGGGGTACGAGCAGTACTTC. It specifies CASSPRGGYEQYF. The chain has TRBV7-2 and TRBJ2-7, with D perhaps TRBD2 (7 bases). V lost 5 bases to trimming and J lost 4 bases, with 12 bases between them. Germline CDR1 reads SGHTA; CDR2 reads FQGNSA. The CDR3 is 13 amino acids.

The CDR3 DNA is TGTGCCAGCAGCTCACGCACGGGGGCCTACAATGAGCAGTTCTTC. This translates into CASSSRTGAYNEQFF. This chain uses TRBV7-9 with TRBJ2-1, with a weak D call TRBD2 (6 bases). V dropped 4 bases and J dropped 2 bases, with 12 bases sitting between them. CDR1 is SEHNR and CDR2 is FQNEAQ in the germline V gene (reference sequence). The CDR3 is 15 residues long.

This chain connects TRBV5-1 to TRBJ2-1, with 7 bases aligning to TRBD2. Germline CDR1 reads SGHRS; CDR2 reads YFSETQ. Trimming cost V 0 bases and J 7 bases; bases outside gene matches: 1. The CDR3 loop spans 13 amino acids. Written as DNA, the CDR3 is TGCGCCAGCAGCTTGGTCGGGGGGAATGAGCAGTTCTTC. Protein: CASSLVGGNEQFF.

This rearrangement joins TRBV10-2 to TRBJ2-5; TRBD2 might be the D (5 bases). In germline, CDR1 is WSHSY, CDR2 SAAADI. The V end lost 6 bases, the J end lost 5 bases, and 13 bases lay between the germline ends. The CDR3 sequence is 13 residues long. The CDR3: CASRRTYRETQYF. The CDR3 DNA reads as TGCGCCAGCAGGCGGACTTACCGGGAGACCCAGTACTTC.